This TCR beta chain was sequenced for a study of human T cells and chemical hapten exposure (dated by TCRdb to about 2021). Study-wide context: For sensitization, 2% DPC in acetone was applied to a 2 cm by 2 cm area of upper inner arm skin. Libraries were combined into a pool for sequencing, and differences in TCR yield between samples came mainly from small differences in library volumes within the pool. The patient cohort, mostly female, included alopecia areata with under or over 50% scalp involvement, alopecia totalis and alopecia universalis. Throughout the approximately 26-week study period, patients were also given weekly therapeutic DPC doses on the scalp. Peripheral blood TCR repertoire changes were tracked in vivo in alopecia patients during primary and secondary sensitization to the hapten diphenylcyclopropenone (DPC). Blood was sampled from patients pre-sensitization (week 0) and at 2, 6 and about 24 weeks after DPC sensitization. For TCR sequencing, blood came from over 25 alopecia patients at anywhere from one to four time points (pre-sensitization, 2, 6 and 24 weeks). Patch testing was performed on the upper back with Finn chambers containing 0.01% DPC, and the patch tests were scored after 6 days according to International Contact Dermatitis Research Group standards.

Comment on this clonotype: Its recognized antigen is unknown. Within one base of it there is no much larger clone, and no base qualities were kept.

The time point tag for this specimen amounts to: patch test 3, about 24 weeks after DPC sensitization. Per the publication, the treatment or condition label means: therapeutic diphenylcyclopropenone sensitization with weekly scalp DPC. At every patch-test visit, the blood draw took place before the patch test was put on. To be eligible, patients had to be aged 18 to 70, diagnosed with alopecia and judged suitable for DPC therapy, while pregnant patients were excluded. Unfractionated whole blood was collected in Tempus Blood RNA tubes, and total RNA was extracted from that blood. The CDR3 has 13 amino acids, counting the end cysteine and phenylalanine. Only the CDR3 part of the read is kept: 39 bases, read in frame from the first base. As encoded in the germline V gene, CDR1 is SGHVS while CDR2 is FNYEAQ. V and J are truncated by 1 base and 2 bases respectively, leaving an intervening sequence of 5 bases.

The method was RACE. The reads were generated on a NextSeq 500. During library preparation, unique molecular identifiers were attached to individual cDNA molecules so that TCRs could be counted in a quantitative, reproducible way. From each blood RNA sample, both TCR alpha and TCR beta chains were sequenced. As for the original processing: A median of about 87,000 TCRs per sample was observed, with a range of 23,224 to 690,600. V, J and CDR3 annotation of the TCR reads was performed with the Decombinator software suite. Every sample was subsampled to the same number of TCRs (28,000) for the PS versus PT1 abundance plots. TCRs were defined as expanded if absent before sensitization and observed at least eight times at the 2-week time point. In-frame beta chains were kept once TCRdb had trimmed the public reads at Q25 with fastp and called clones with MiXCR. Rows merge per CDR3 protein into single entries with the most common DNA and genes. The V and J calls were not made by the authors but by TCRdb's processing. The sample contains under 200,000 distinct CDR3 sequences, around a quarter of them found a single time. The ten largest clonotypes hold 2.1% of the sample.

The research as a whole found: No change with DPC sensitization was found in the number of TCRs above 1 in 1000 frequency, and no evidence of global repertoire structure alterations was found. Compared with pre-sensitization or healthy control sets, expanded TCRs formed significantly more large CDR3 similarity clusters, which is consistent with antigen-driven responses. A positive correlation was found between the number of PT1 expanded TCRs and patch test score, with significance reached at thresholds 8, 16 and 32 but not 4. Because every patient had alopecia, a presumed autoimmune disease, the patients' immune response might differ from that of healthy individuals. Repeated subsampling changed both the strength of the expansion versus patch-test correlation and the threshold at which the correlation became significant.

Sample: whole blood, taken in connection with sensitization to the hapten diphenylcyclopropenone (DPC). The sequence came from a woman aged 18-29 years with alopecia areata. Some clones in this sample may be carry-over from other donors' samples. This chain is built from TRBV7-6 and TRBJ1-2; no D gene can be assigned with confidence. The DNA reads TGTGCCAGCAGCTTAGAGCTGAACTATGGCTACACCTTC. This sequence encodes CASSLELNYGYTF. Supplemented by the reference TRBV7-6 and TRBJ1-2 proteins around the CDR3, the complete variable domain is GAGVSQSPRYKVTKRGQDVALRCDPISGHVSLYWYRQALGQGPEFLTYFNYEAQQDKSGLPNDRFSAERPEGSISTLTIQRTEQRDSAMYRCASSLELNYGYTFGSGTRLTVV.